This T cell receptor (beta chain) was recovered during a study of T cell responses to AZD1222 COVID-19 vaccine. About the research overall: Some second doses came at about 4 weeks and others at about 12 weeks; these were pooled.

Of note for this clone: Its specificity is not known.

With 2 bases clipped from V and 2 bases from J, the junction kept 3 bases outside the gene matches. The length of the CDR3 is 16 residues. Per germline, CDR1 SGHTA and CDR2 FQGNSA. Notes on the study in general: Mostly white British, mostly female donors; authors suggested clonal diversity may be underestimated.

The method was immunoSEQ multiplex PCR; TCRdb's version includes in-frame clones alone and lacks a portion of them. The profile shows about 150,000 clones, about 93% of them singletons. The receptor was derived from an adult in good health. The rearrangement links TRBV7-2 to TRBJ2-3; 11 bases agree with TRBD2. The material was peripheral blood, obtained on day 0 of AZD1222 vaccination. The DNA for the CDR3 is TGTGCCAGCAGCTTAAGACTAGCGGGGACCACAGATACGCAGTATTTT. Encoded protein: CASSLRLAGTTDTQYF. The whole variable domain, remainder taken from reference TRBV7-2 and TRBJ2-3, is GAGVSQSPSNKVTEKGKDVELRCDPISGHTALYWYRQSLGQGLEFLIYFQGNSAPDKSGLPSDRFSAERTGGSVSTLTIQRTQQEDSAVYLCASSLRLAGTTDTQYFGPGTRLTVL.